This T cell receptor (beta chain) was recorded in a study of blood T cell repertoires in COVID-19. This clone was seen only once. Original processing methods: How many nucleated cells were present was estimated from reference gene primer amplification. Sequenced by immunoSEQ multiplex PCR; TCRdb stores in-frame clones only, minus some. V, J and clone size are those of that table, while D and trimming were read from the DNA. The sample holds about 250,000 clones, roughly nine tenths seen once. The study drew participants aged 18 to 89 years from approximately 25 US areas. Categorization into cohorts depended on clinical history that participants reported. Cohort 3 donors were reported recovered after two negative PCRs, clearance, or symptom resolution. This CDR3 is 13 amino acids long. Germline V CDR1 and CDR2: SGDLS, YYNGEE. The V end lost 0 bases, the J end lost 9 bases, and 12 bases lay between the germline ends.

This receptor was identified in a woman between 18 and 29 years old who had recovered from COVID-19. The rearrangement uses TRBV9 and TRBJ2-5; tentative D call: TRBD2 (6 bases). The sequencing input was PBMCs or T cells enriched from blood (not recorded which). CDR3 bases: TGTGCCAGCAGCGTAGGCCTGACTAGTTCCCAGTACTTC. Its translation is CASSVGLTSSQYF.